This T cell receptor beta chain emerged from a study of T cell responses to AZD1222 COVID-19 vaccine. Study as a whole: Second doses that came at about 4 or about 12 weeks were put together. Study-level points and caveats: Donors were chiefly white British, with a greater number of females, and clonal diversity was perhaps underestimated.

Germline CDR1 is WNHNN and CDR2 is SYGVQD (reference sequence). V shed 7 bases and J 4 bases; nucleotides not matched to a gene: 1. CDR3 length: 13 residues. This clone appeared a few times. Its antigen is not known. Method: immunoSEQ multiplex PCR; TCRdb's copy keeps in-frame clones and lacks some. The data show about 100,000 clones, approximately 90% seen once. This rearrangement joins TRBV10-1 to TRBJ2-2, with 9 bases matching TRBD1. The specimen comprised peripheral blood, sampled on day 0 of AZD1222 vaccination. The sequence was collected from an adult in good health. The CDR3 here is CASTDRGTGELFF. The DNA for the CDR3 is TGCGCCAGCACGGACAGGGGCACCGGGGAGCTGTTTTTT.